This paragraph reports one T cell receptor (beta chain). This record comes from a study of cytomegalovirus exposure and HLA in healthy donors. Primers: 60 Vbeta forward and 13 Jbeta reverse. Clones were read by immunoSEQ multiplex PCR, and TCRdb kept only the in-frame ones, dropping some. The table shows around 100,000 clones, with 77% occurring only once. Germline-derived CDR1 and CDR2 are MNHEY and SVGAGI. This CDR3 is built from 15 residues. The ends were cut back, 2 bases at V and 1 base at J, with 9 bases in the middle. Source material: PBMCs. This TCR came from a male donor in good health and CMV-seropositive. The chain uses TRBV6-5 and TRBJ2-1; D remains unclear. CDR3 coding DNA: TGTGCCAGCAGTTACCGTACAGTTTCCTACAATGAGCAGTTCTTC. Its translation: CASSYRTVSYNEQFF.